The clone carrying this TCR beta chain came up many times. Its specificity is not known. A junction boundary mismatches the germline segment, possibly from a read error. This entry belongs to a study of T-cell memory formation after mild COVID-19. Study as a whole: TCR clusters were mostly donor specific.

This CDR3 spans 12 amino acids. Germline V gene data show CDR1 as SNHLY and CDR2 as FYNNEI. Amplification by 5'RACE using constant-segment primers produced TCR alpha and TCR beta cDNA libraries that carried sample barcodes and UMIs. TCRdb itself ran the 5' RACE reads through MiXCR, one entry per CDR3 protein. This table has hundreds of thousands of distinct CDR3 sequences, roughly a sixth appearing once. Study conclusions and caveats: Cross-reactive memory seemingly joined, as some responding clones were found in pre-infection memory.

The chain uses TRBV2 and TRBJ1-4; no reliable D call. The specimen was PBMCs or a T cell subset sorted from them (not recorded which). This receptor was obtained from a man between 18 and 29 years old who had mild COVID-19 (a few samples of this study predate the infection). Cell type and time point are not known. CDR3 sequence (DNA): TGTGCCAGCAGTCCCTTGGAGACGGGTGTCCATTTT. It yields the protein CASSPLETGVHF. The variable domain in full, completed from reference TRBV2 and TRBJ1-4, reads EPEVTQTPSHQVTQMGQEVILRCVPISNHLYFYWYRQILGQKVEFLVSFYNNEISEKSEIFDDQFSVERPDGSNFTLKIRSTKLEDSAMYFCASSPLETGVHFGSGTQLSVL.